These T cell receptor beta chains were read from a single sample in a study of T cell clonotyping in hematopoietic cell transplantation. This table comes from immunoSEQ multiplex PCR, and its TCRdb copy is limited to in-frame clones, with some not included. Of thousands of clones in the sample, roughly 78% were seen once. This sample comprised peripheral blood mononuclear cells, obtained at the time of graft-versus-host disease after allogeneic stem cell transplant. Receptors were obtained from a female patient aged 50-65 years who had an allogeneic stem cell transplant from an unrelated donor, so the T cells may come from the graft donor. Some clones in this sample may be carry-over from other donors' samples. Each CDR3 is given with its conserved first and last residue. The D gene is left open where the match is weak. Clone size is given for some rows only: seen once, a few or many times, or a class if the clone is expanded.

>TRBJ2-7|16|few|TRBD1|TRBV6-1
TGTGCCAGCAGTGCGGGGACAGGGGATTTAGGGTACGAGCAGTACTTC
CASSAGTGDLGYEQYF
>TRBJ2-5|15|.|TRBD2|TRBV2
TGTGCCAGCAGAGATCCGGGACTAGCGTGGGAGACCCAGTACTTC
CASRDPGLAWETQYF
>TRBJ1-2|14|.|.|TRBV4-1
TGCGCCAGCAGCGCAGCCAGGGTCCCTCCTGGCTACACCTTC
CASSAARVPPGYTF
>TRBJ2-7|11|.|.|TRBV5-8
TGTGCAGGGGGACAACTCTACGAGCAGTACTTC
CAGGQLYEQYF
>TRBJ2-2|14|.|.|TRBV11-1
TGTGCCAGCAATGGGGGCGTAATGACTGGGGAGCTGTTTTTT
CASNGGVMTGELFF
>TRBJ2-4|17|.|.|TRBV21-1
TGTGCCAGCAGCAAAAGGGGCACCGACGGGGCCAAAAACATTCAGTACTTC
CASSKRGTDGAKNIQYF
>TRBJ2-3|14|.|TRBD1|TRBV7-3
TGTGCCAGCAGCCCCCAGGGGGCGAGAGATACGCAGTATTTT
CASSPQGARDTQYF
>TRBJ2-3|14|.|TRBD2|TRBV7-7
TGTGCTAGCAGCTCTAGCGGGGGCACAGATACGCAGTATTTT
CASSSSGGTDTQYF
>TRBJ2-2|14|.|.|TRBV6-1
TGTGCCTGCCAGACCCGCGCGAACACCGGGGAGCTGTTTTTT
CACQTRANTGELFF
>TRBJ2-5|15|.|.|TRBV6-1
TGTGCCAGCAGTGAAGGGGCAGGGCGCCAAGAGACCCAGTACTTC
CASSEGAGRQETQYF
>TRBJ2-7|13|.|.|TRBV15
TGTGCCACTCCTCCCGGTAATTGGGCCGAGCAGTACTTC
CATPPGNWAEQYF
>TRBJ2-7|13|.|.|TRBV6-1
TGTGCCAGCAGTGCTAAGGGAACGGGCGAGCAGTACTTC
CASSAKGTGEQYF
>TRBJ1-5|16|.|TRBD1|TRBV11-1
TGTGCCAGCAGCTTAGCGGGACAGTCACTCAATCAGCCCCAGCATTTT
CASSLAGQSLNQPQHF
>TRBJ2-5|14|.|.|TRBV5-4
TGTGCCAGCAGCTTTGGGGGGTCACAAGAGACCCAGTACTTC
CASSFGGSQETQYF
>TRBJ2-5|14|.|.|TRBV7-7
TGTGCTAGCAGCCCGGACGGCCTCGAAGAGACCCAGTACTTC
CASSPDGLEETQYF
>TRBJ1-1|17|.|.|TRBV5-5
TGTGCCAGCAGCTTGGCCTCCGGGGGGACTTTGGACACTGAAGCTTTCTTT
CASSLASGGTLDTEAFF
>TRBJ1-4|16|.|.|TRBV7-2
TGTGCCAGCAGCCCTAACAGGGTTGGAACTAATGAAAAACTGTTTTTT
CASSPNRVGTNEKLFF
>TRBJ1-2|15|.|TRBD1|TRBV7-9
TGTGCCAGCAGCTCCATGGACAGGGGGCTCTTAGGCTACACCTTC
CASSSMDRGLLGYTF
>TRBJ2-3|12|.|.|TRBV7-3
TGTGCCAGCTCCCTAGGGGCAGATACGCAGTATTTT
CASSLGADTQYF
>TRBJ2-7|13|.|.|TRBV7-2
TGTGCCAGCAGCCCCCGTAGTCAGCGCGAGCAGTACTTC
CASSPRSQREQYF
>TRBJ2-2|15|.|.|TRBV7-9
TGTGCCAGCAGCCCCACCCGGACAGCTACCGGGGAGCTGTTTTTT
CASSPTRTATGELFF
>TRBJ2-1|13|.|.|TRBV29-1
TGCAGCGACCTCTCCGGGGTTTACAATGAGCAGTTCTTC
CSDLSGVYNEQFF